The rows below give T cell receptor beta chains drawn from one sample of a study of OX40 agonist ivuxolimab in advanced cancers. Sequencing used immunoSEQ multiplex PCR; TCRdb keeps in-frame clones, though not all of them. The data hold fewer than 45,000 clones, with about 76% observed a single time. Sequenced here: CD4+ or CD8+ T cells sorted from blood, sampled in a trial of the OX40 agonist ivuxolimab. The receptors stem from an adult with an advanced solid tumor such as melanoma, head and neck, liver or kidney cancer. Both conserved end residues are part of each CDR3. A D gene is named only where the DNA matches it firmly. Part of the rows lack a size; the others show once, few, many or a class for expanded clones.

D gene	V gene	J gene	clone size	CDR3 DNA	CDR3 protein
-	TRBV27	TRBJ2-2	-	TGTGCCAGCAGCCGACAGGTCTGGGGCACCGGGGAGCTGTTTTTT	CASSRQVWGTGELFF
-	TRBV5-1	TRBJ1-1	-	TGCGCCAGCAGCTTTGGGGGTGTTGGGCCTGAAGCTTTCTTT	CASSFGGVGPEAFF
-	TRBV5-6	TRBJ2-5	-	TGTGCCAGCAGAGGGGTGGCCAGAGAGACCCAGTACTTC	CASRGVARETQYF
-	TRBV6-6	TRBJ1-4	-	TGTGCCAGCAGTTACTCTGGGGGGTGGGCTAATGAAAAACTGTTTTTT	CASSYSGGWANEKLFF
TRBD1	TRBV29-1	TRBJ1-2	-	TGCAGCGTTTCCGGGACAGGGAGTGGCTACACCTTC	CSVSGTGSGYTF
TRBD1	TRBV5-1	TRBJ2-2	-	TGCGCCAGCAGCTCAGGACAGGGGGAATCCACCGGGGAGCTGTTTTTT	CASSSGQGESTGELFF
-	TRBV6-5	TRBJ2-3	few	TGTGCCAGCAGCATTTACACCGCGGCAGATACGCAGTATTTT	CASSIYTAADTQYF
-	TRBV7-9	TRBJ2-3	once	TGTGCCAGCAGCTGGTGGACAGCCGGAGATACGCAGTATTTT	CASSWWTAGDTQYF
-	TRBV6-4	TRBJ1-6	few	TGTGCCAGCAGCCAGAGAGGCTCCTATAATTCACCCCTCCACTTT	CASSQRGSYNSPLHF
-	TRBV4-1	TRBJ1-2	-	TGCGCCAGCAGCCAAGACTGGTTGGGGTATGGCTACACCTTC	CASSQDWLGYGYTF
TRBD1	TRBV6-1	TRBJ1-6	few	TGTGCCAGCAGTCACCGGGACAGGGATTCACCCCTCCACTTT	CASSHRDRDSPLHF
-	TRBV29-1	TRBJ1-1	-	TGCAGCGTTGAAACTCACAAGAACACTGAAGCTTTCTTT	CSVETHKNTEAFF
TRBD1	TRBV5-6	TRBJ2-1	few	TGTGCCAGCAGCTTAGGGGGACAGGGAAGTGAGCAGTTCTTC	CASSLGGQGSEQFF
-	TRBV2	TRBJ1-2	-	TGTGCCAGCAGCCTGAGGGGGAATGGCTACACCTTC	CASSLRGNGYTF
TRBD2	TRBV5-1	TRBJ2-1	once	TGCGCCAGCAGCTTGTCGGCTAGCGGGGGGGCCAATGAGCAGTTCTTC	CASSLSASGGANEQFF
TRBD1	TRBV28	TRBJ2-7	-	TGTGCCAGCAGTTTTTCCGGGACAGGGGGCGAGGAGCAGTACTTC	CASSFSGTGGEEQYF
TRBD1	TRBV25-1	TRBJ1-2	-	TGTGCCAGCAGTGAATTTGGGACAGGGTTTATTGGCTACACCTTC	CASSEFGTGFIGYTF
-	TRBV28	TRBJ1-6	-	TGTGCCAGCAGTGTACCGGGGTTAAATTCACCCCTCCACTTT	CASSVPGLNSPLHF
TRBD1	TRBV5-1	TRBJ1-4	-	TGCGCCAGCAGCTCTGGACAGGGTATAACTAATGAAAAACTGTTTTTT	CASSSGQGITNEKLFF
-	TRBV7-9	TRBJ1-1	-	TGTGCCAGCAGCTTGGACAGACGAGACACTGAAGCTTTCTTT	CASSLDRRDTEAFF
TRBD1	TRBV6-1	TRBJ2-1	-	TGTGCCAGCAAACTGACAGGGGGTGTTGAGCAGTTCTTC	CASKLTGGVEQFF
-	TRBV30	TRBJ1-1	few	TGTGCCTGGATCCTCCGGGACGTCCACACTGAAGCTTTCTTT	CAWILRDVHTEAFF
TRBD2	TRBV11-2	TRBJ2-2	-	TGTGCCAGCAGCTCCATAGCGGGGAAGAACACCGGGGAGCTGTTTTTT	CASSSIAGKNTGELFF
TRBD1	TRBV6-5	TRBJ1-1	-	TGTGCCAGCAGCCCGACAGGGGGCACTGAAGCTTTCTTT	CASSPTGGTEAFF
TRBD1	TRBV7-7	TRBJ1-2	-	TGTGCCAGCAGCCACCTTCTACCTGACCGGGACAGCCCCTTTGGCTACACCTTC	CASSHLLPDRDSPFGYTF
TRBD1	TRBV27	TRBJ1-2	-	TGTGCCAGCACTAAGACAGGGGGTTATGGCTACACCTTC	CASTKTGGYGYTF
TRBD1	TRBV19	TRBJ1-1	-	TGTGCCAGTAGTATAGGACCGGGACAGGGCCCGAACACTGAAGCTTTCTTT	CASSIGPGQGPNTEAFF
-	TRBV6-1	TRBJ1-3	few	TGTGCCAGCAGCGTGACTTATAACTCTGGAAACACCATATATTTT	CASSVTYNSGNTIYF
TRBD1	TRBV9	TRBJ1-2	-	TGTGCCAGCGCCCGACAGGGGGCGCAATATGGCTACACCTTC	CASARQGAQYGYTF
-	TRBV7-2	TRBJ1-2	medium-sized	TGTGCCAGCCACCTAAGCGGGGGCGCTGGCTACACCTTC	CASHLSGGAGYTF
-	TRBV7-9	TRBJ1-2	-	TGTGCCAGCAGCCCTCGGGCCGCTAACTATGGCTACACCTTC	CASSPRAANYGYTF
-	TRBV7-2	TRBJ2-1	-	TGTGCCAGCAGCTTAGGGCATGAGCAGTTCTTC	CASSLGHEQFF
-	TRBV4-2	TRBJ1-4	once	TGTGCCAGCACGGAGACTGCAACTAATGAAAAACTGTTTTTT	CASTETATNEKLFF
-	TRBV6-6	TRBJ2-5	few	TGTGCCAGCAGCACAGCAGAGACCCAGTACTTC	CASSTAETQYF
-	TRBV28	TRBJ1-2	-	TGTGCCAGCAGTTTATATGAGGGTATCACCTTC	CASSLYEGITF
-	TRBV5-5	TRBJ2-4	-	TGTGCCAGCAGTGAGGACCGAGGTGGCTACATTCAGTACTTC	CASSEDRGGYIQYF
-	TRBV22-1	TRBJ1-1	-	-	CPGSARHYGCDREMMNTEAFF
-	TRBV28	TRBJ1-2	-	TGTGCCAGCAGTCAGGGATCGCGTGGCTACACCTTC	CASSQGSRGYTF
TRBD1	TRBV11-2	TRBJ2-7	-	TGTGCCAGCAGCACCCGGGGACAGGGGTCGAGAGAGCAGTACTTC	CASSTRGQGSREQYF
-	TRBV9	TRBJ1-6	-	TGTGCCAGCAAGAGGGGGGACGGAGGTTCCTATAATTCACCCCTCCACTTT	CASKRGDGGSYNSPLHF
-	TRBV4-1	TRBJ1-5	many	TGCGCCAGCAGCCAAGAGTCGATGACGGGCAATCAGCCCCAGCATTTT	CASSQESMTGNQPQHF
-	TRBV5-4	TRBJ2-1	-	TGTGCCAGCTCGGAACAGGGAACTAACAATGAGCAGTTCTTC	CASSEQGTNNEQFF
-	TRBV6-5	TRBJ1-2	-	TGTGCCAGCAGTTGGGACACCAGAGGCTACACCTTC	CASSWDTRGYTF
-	TRBV6-5	TRBJ1-6	-	TGTGCCAGCAGACGGACCAATTCACCCCTCCACTTT	CASRRTNSPLHF
-	TRBV19	TRBJ2-2	-	TGTGCCCGTAACATTGAGTATCCCGCGAACACCGGGGAGCTGTTTTTT	CARNIEYPANTGELFF
TRBD1	TRBV2	TRBJ1-2	-	TGTGCCAGCAGGGGGACAGGGCGCTATGGCTACACCTTC	CASRGTGRYGYTF
-	TRBV19	TRBJ1-5	-	TGTGCCAGTAATACAGGACGTAGCAATCAGCCCCAGCATTTT	CASNTGRSNQPQHF
-	TRBV4-1	TRBJ2-1	-	TGCGCCAGCAGCCAAGATTCCGGGACAAGGAGGTTCTTC	CASSQDSGTRRFF
-	TRBV2	TRBJ1-1	few	TGTGCCAGCTCCAAGAGGGTCGCCGATACTGAAGCTTTCTTT	CASSKRVADTEAFF
-	TRBV12-5	TRBJ1-1	-	TGTGCTAGTGGTCCCCCAAGAGTTACTAACACTGAAGCTTTCTTT	CASGPPRVTNTEAFF
-	TRBV6-5	TRBJ1-1	-	TGTGCCAGCAGCCCTCGACTCCACCTGAACACTGAAGCTTTCTTT	CASSPRLHLNTEAFF
TRBD1	TRBV6-5	TRBJ1-2	-	TGTGCCAGCAGTTACTGGCGGGACAGGGCGAACTATGGCTACACCTTC	CASSYWRDRANYGYTF
-	TRBV5-4	TRBJ1-3	few	TGTGCCAGCAGCCAACTAGGAGGGGCGGGAAACACCATATATTTT	CASSQLGGAGNTIYF
-	TRBV10-1	TRBJ2-1	-	TGCGCCAGCAGTGAGGACAGTGACAATGAGCAGTTCTTC	CASSEDSDNEQFF
TRBD1	TRBV27	TRBJ1-2	once	TGTGCCAGCAGCCCGACCGTCCGGACAGGGCATAAAGGCTACACCTTC	CASSPTVRTGHKGYTF
-	TRBV5-1	TRBJ2-5	-	TGCGCCAGCAGTTCAGAGGCGGAGACCCAGTACTTC	CASSSEAETQYF
-	TRBV27	TRBJ2-1	-	TGTGCCAGCAGTTTACTAGCGCGCAGCTCCTACAATGAGCAGTTCTTC	CASSLLARSSYNEQFF